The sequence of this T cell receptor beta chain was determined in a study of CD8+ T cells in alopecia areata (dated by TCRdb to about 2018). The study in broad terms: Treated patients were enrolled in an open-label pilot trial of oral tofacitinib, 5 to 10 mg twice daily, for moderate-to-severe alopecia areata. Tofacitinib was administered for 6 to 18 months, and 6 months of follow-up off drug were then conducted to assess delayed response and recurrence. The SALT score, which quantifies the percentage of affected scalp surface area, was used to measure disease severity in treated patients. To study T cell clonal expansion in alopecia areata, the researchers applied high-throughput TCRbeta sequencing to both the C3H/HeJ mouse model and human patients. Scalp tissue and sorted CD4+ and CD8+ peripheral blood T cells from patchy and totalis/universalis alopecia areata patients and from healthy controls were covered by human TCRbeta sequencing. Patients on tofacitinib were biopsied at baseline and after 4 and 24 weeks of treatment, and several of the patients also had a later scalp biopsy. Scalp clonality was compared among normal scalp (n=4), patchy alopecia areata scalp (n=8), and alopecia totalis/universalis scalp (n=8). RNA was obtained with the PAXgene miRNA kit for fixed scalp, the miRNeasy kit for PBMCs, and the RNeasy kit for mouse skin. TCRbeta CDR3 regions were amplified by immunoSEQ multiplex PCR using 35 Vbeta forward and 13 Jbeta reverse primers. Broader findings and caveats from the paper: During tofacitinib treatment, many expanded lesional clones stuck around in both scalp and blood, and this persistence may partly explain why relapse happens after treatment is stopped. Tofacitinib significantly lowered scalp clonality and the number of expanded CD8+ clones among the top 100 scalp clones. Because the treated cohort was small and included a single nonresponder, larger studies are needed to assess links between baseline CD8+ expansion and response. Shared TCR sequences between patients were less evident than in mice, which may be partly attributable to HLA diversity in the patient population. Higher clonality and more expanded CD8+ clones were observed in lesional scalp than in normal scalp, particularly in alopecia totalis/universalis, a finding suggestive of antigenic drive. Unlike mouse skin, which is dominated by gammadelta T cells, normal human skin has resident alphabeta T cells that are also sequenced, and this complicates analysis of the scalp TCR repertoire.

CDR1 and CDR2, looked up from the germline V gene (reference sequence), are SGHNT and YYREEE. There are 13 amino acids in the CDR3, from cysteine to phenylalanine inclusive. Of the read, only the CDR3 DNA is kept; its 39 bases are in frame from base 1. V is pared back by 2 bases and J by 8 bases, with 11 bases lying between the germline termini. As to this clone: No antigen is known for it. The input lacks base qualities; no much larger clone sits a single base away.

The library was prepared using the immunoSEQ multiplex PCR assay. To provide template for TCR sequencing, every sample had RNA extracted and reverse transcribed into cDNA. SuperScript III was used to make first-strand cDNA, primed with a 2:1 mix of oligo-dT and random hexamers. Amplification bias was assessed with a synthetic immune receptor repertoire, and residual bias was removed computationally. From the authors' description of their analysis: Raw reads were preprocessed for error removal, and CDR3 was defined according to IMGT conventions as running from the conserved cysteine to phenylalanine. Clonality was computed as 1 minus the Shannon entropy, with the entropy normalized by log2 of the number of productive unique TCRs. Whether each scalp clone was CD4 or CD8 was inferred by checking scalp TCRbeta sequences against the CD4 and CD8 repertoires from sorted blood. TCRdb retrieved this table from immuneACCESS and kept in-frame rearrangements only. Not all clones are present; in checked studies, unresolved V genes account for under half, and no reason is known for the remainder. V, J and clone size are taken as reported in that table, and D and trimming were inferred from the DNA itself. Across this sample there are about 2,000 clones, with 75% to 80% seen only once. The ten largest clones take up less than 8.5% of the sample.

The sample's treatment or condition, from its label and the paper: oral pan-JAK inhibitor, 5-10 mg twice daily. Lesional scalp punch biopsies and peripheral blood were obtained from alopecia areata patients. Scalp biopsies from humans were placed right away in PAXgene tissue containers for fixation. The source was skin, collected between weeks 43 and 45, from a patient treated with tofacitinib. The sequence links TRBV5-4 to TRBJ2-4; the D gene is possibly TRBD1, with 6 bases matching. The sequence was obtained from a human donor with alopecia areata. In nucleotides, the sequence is TGTGCCAGCAGCTTAGGGACATTGGACATTCAGTACTTC. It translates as CASSLGTLDIQYF.